The T cell receptor (beta chain) described here comes from a study of blood T cell repertoires in COVID-19. Study overall: There were acute and convalescent COVID-19 samples, and they came from the United States, Italy and Spain.

Germline CDR1 is KGHSH and CDR2 is LQKENI. After removal of 2 bases from V and 3 bases from J, the junction contained 7 bases not matched to a gene. The CDR3 extends over 18 amino acids. In the source study's methods: Estimates of nucleated cell counts were drawn from the amplification of reference gene primers. The protocol was immunoSEQ multiplex PCR, while the TCRdb copy is restricted to in-frame clones and leaves out a portion. V and J calls and clone size are those listed in that table; D and trimming were worked out from the DNA. The data show roughly 160,000 clones, approximately 90% seen once.

The genes are TRBV18 and TRBJ2-6, with TRBD1 identical over 10 bases. The specimen was peripheral blood. The TCR originated in a man aged 45-65 years who had recovered from COVID-19. CDR3 sequence: CASSPGTGEPSGANVLTF. CDR3 sequence (DNA): TGTGCCAGCTCACCAGGGACAGGGGAACCAAGTGGGGCCAACGTCCTGACTTTC. The full variable domain, rest sourced from reference TRBV18 and TRBJ2-6, is NAGVMQNPRHLVRRRGQEARLRCSPMKGHSHVYWYRQLPEEGLKFMVYLQKENIIDESGMPKERFSAEFPKEGPSILRIQQVVRGDSAAYFCASSPGTGEPSGANVLTFGAGSRLTVL.